This T cell receptor (beta chain) was documented in a study of T cell responses to AZD1222 COVID-19 vaccine. Concerning this clone itself: The antigen is unknown.

The V end lost 4 bases, the J end lost 3 bases, and 14 bases lay between the germline ends. The CDR3 has 15 residues. Germline V gives CDR1 SGHTA, CDR2 FQGNSA. Findings and limits, study-wide: The donor group comprised mostly white British people and more females; the analysis possibly underestimated clonal diversity.

The protocol was immunoSEQ multiplex PCR, while the TCRdb copy is restricted to in-frame clones and leaves out a portion. The sample lists over 110,000 clones; approximately 92% were seen once. The sequence derives from an adult in good health. The source was peripheral blood, collected on day 0 of AZD1222 vaccination. V and J are TRBV7-2 and TRBJ2-3; a weak D match, TRBD1 (5 bases). Here the CDR3 DNA reads TGTGCCAGCAGCTCGTGGACACCAACAACAGATACGCAGTATTTT. As protein: CASSSWTPTTDTQYF.